This record concerns one T cell receptor beta chain sequence. This CDR3 region has 13 residues. In germline, CDR1 is SEHNR, CDR2 FQNEAQ (reference sequence). V dropped 0 bases and J dropped 10; count of bases not matched to a gene: 1. The sample comes from a study of T cells in Graves' hyperthyroidism and ophthalmopathy. TCR beta CDR3 regions were amplified from RNA transcripts. The primer set for the first-round RT-PCR of the TCR CDR3 was HTBI. Each CDR3 protein is one row after TCRdb ran MiXCR on the multiplex PCR reads. The table shows around 690,000 distinct CDR3 sequences, with 17% occurring only once.

The rearrangement links TRBV7-9 to TRBJ1-4; 8 bases are shared with TRBD1. The clonotype comes from a man aged 45-65 years with Graves' hyperthyroidism. Sequencing was done on a sample of blood. The CDR3 here is CASSLARGPKLFF. The CDR3, as DNA: TGTGCCAGCAGCTTAGCCAGGGGGCCAAAACTGTTTTTT.